These 2 T cell receptor beta chains came from one sample sequenced in a study of sequential checkpoint blockade in melanoma. Assay used: immunoSEQ multiplex PCR; TCRdb lists only in-frame clones, some missing. The table has approximately 40,000 clones, 86% seen once. The treatment here: randomized to nivolumab then ipilimumab (arm A) or the reverse (arm B). The material sequenced was CD8+ T cells sorted from blood (inferred from file names), taken from a patient given nivolumab and ipilimumab in sequence. The receptors come from a human donor with melanoma.

The V call is TRBV5-1, the J call TRBJ1-4; the D is unclear. The CDR3 totals 14 residues. V was trimmed by 4 bases and J by 5 bases, leaving 12 bases between them. Germline assignment: CDR1 SGHRS and CDR2 YFSETQ. The CDR3 spells CASSPDWTNEKLFF. The CDR3, as DNA: TGCGCCAGCAGCCCGGACTGGACGAATGAAAAACTGTTTTTT.

The V and J genes are TRBV13 and TRBJ2-3, with D possibly matching TRBD1 (5 bases). Germline CDR1 and CDR2: PRHDT and FYEKMQ (reference sequence). V was clipped by 2 bases and J by 0 bases, with 12 bases between them. This CDR3 region has 16 residues. This CDR3 is CASSLWWGSSTDTQYF. The CDR3 region has the DNA TGTGCCAGCAGCTTATGGTGGGGCTCTAGCACAGATACGCAGTATTTT.